The rows below give T cell receptor beta chains drawn from one sample of a study of blood T cells in healthy people across ages. TCRdb fed the 5' RACE reads into MiXCR, producing one record per CDR3 protein. The data contain hundreds of thousands of distinct CDR3 sequences, around a quarter of them seen just once; the ten biggest clones take up roughly 3.5%. These data were also filed under a second study, of T cells of mothers and their children.

Sequencing input: blood. These receptors were taken from a boy between 2 and 10 years old in good health. Each CDR3 is given with its conserved first and last residue. D genes are given only for firm matches. Where a row states a size, it is once, few, many or the class of an expanded clone; other rows omit it.

TRBV2	NA	few	TRBJ2-3	CASGRRTKRTDTQYF	TGTGCCAGCGGGCGCCGGACTAAACGCACAGATACGCAGTATTTT
TRBV29-1	NA	NA	TRBJ2-5	CSVDGQGWDQETQYF	TGCAGCGTTGACGGGCAGGGGTGGGACCAAGAGACCCAGTACTTC
TRBV7-4	NA	few	TRBJ2-5	CASSPPERGQETQYF	TGTGCCAGCAGCCCGCCGGAGAGGGGACAAGAGACCCAGTACTTC
TRBV12-3/TRBV12-4	NA	few	TRBJ1-6	CASSPTGYNSPLHF	TGTGCCAGCAGCCCGACCGGCTATAATTCACCCCTCCACTTT
TRBV27	TRBD2	NA	TRBJ2-1	CASSYLAGRYNEQFF	TGTGCCAGCAGTTACCTAGCGGGGCGCTACAATGAGCAGTTCTTC
TRBV19	NA	few	TRBJ1-4	CASSIRRSSEKLFF	TGTGCCAGTAGTATCCGTCGATCCTCTGAAAAACTGTTTTTT
TRBV6-2/TRBV6-3	NA	NA	TRBJ2-3	CASSYNTAVSLTDTQYF	TGTGCCAGCAGTTACAACACAGCGGTTTCCCTCACAGATACGCAGTATTTT
TRBV13	TRBD2	NA	TRBJ2-5	CTSSYHGLAAETQYF	TGTACCAGCAGCTATCACGGACTAGCGGCCGAGACCCAGTACTTC
TRBV29-1	TRBD1	few	TRBJ2-5	CSFWTGSGETLYF	TGCAGCTTCTGGACAGGGTCAGGGGAGACCCTGTACTTC
TRBV6-6	NA	NA	TRBJ2-5	CASRLGGVRETQYF	TGTGCCAGCAGGCTGGGAGGTGTACGCGAGACCCAGTACTTC
TRBV21-1	NA	NA	TRBJ1-1	CASSRKHLDRRNTEAFF	TGTGCCAGCAGCAGAAAACACCTGGACAGGCGGAACACTGAAGCTTTCTTT
TRBV5-1	TRBD2	many	TRBJ2-4	CASKSGEHVAKNIQYF	TGCGCCAGCAAGAGCGGGGAGCACGTAGCCAAAAACATTCAGTACTTC
TRBV20-1	TRBD1	few	TRBJ2-3	CSAREGGGGTDTQYF	TGCAGTGCTAGAGAAGGGGGCGGCGGTACAGATACGCAGTATTTT
TRBV29-1	TRBD1	NA	TRBJ2-7	CSVTGGMTYEQYF	TGCAGCGTTACAGGGGGGATGACCTACGAGCAGTACTTC
TRBV29-1	NA	few	TRBJ1-1	CSVRGQMNTEAFF	TGCAGCGTGCGCGGACAGATGAACACTGAAGCTTTCTTT
TRBV3-1	NA	NA	TRBJ2-4	CASSQEWGNIQYF	TGTGCCAGCAGCCAAGAGTGGGGGAACATTCAGTACTTC
TRBV20-1	NA	few	TRBJ2-5	CSALSPQTIQETQYF	TGCAGTGCTCTAAGTCCTCAGACGATCCAAGAGACCCAGTACTTC
TRBV27	TRBD1	NA	TRBJ2-7	CASSPAGTGWYEQYF	TGTGCCAGCAGTCCCGCTGGGACAGGGTGGTACGAGCAGTACTTC
TRBV12-3/TRBV12-4	TRBD1	few	TRBJ1-6	CASSPDRGPTYSPLHF	TGTGCCAGCAGTCCAGACAGGGGACCGACTTATTCACCCCTCCACTTT
TRBV7-2	NA	NA	TRBJ2-1	CASSLGFGLREQFF	TGTGCCAGCAGCTTAGGTTTTGGACTTCGGGAGCAGTTCTTC
TRBV10-2	TRBD1	NA	TRBJ1-1	CASSWTGDTEAFF	TGCGCCAGCAGTTGGACAGGGGACACTGAAGCTTTCTTT
TRBV5-1	TRBD1	NA	TRBJ2-6	CASSPRTGAYSGANVLTF	TGCGCCAGCAGCCCAAGGACAGGGGCCTACTCTGGGGCCAACGTCCTGACTTTC
TRBV14	NA	NA	TRBJ2-3	CASSQGVSQQDTQYF	TGTGCCAGCAGCCAGGGGGTGAGCCAACAGGATACGCAGTATTTT
TRBV3-1	NA	few	TRBJ2-6	CASRRDYSGANVLTF	TGTGCCAGCCGGAGGGATTACTCTGGGGCCAACGTCCTGACTTTC
TRBV6-6	NA	NA	TRBJ1-2	CASSNSGANYGYTF	TGTGCCAGCAGTAACTCAGGGGCTAACTATGGCTACACCTTC
TRBV7-2	TRBD1	NA	TRBJ2-6	CASSVGQGAVSGANVLTF	TGTGCCAGCAGCGTAGGACAGGGGGCGGTGTCTGGGGCCAACGTCCTGACTTTC
TRBV20-1	NA	NA	TRBJ2-1	CSASVHGSRNYNEQFF	TGCAGTGCTAGTGTGCACGGGAGTCGGAACTACAATGAGCAGTTCTTC
TRBV28	NA	many	TRBJ2-7	CASNTPAVDEQYF	TGTGCCAGCAACACCCCTGCTGTCGACGAGCAGTACTTC
TRBV5-1	NA	few	TRBJ2-3	CASSLVTPRSDTQYF	TGCGCCAGCAGCTTGGTTACACCACGGTCGGATACGCAGTATTTT
TRBV20-1	TRBD2	many	TRBJ2-1	CSARRRGDSNNEQFF	TGCAGTGCTAGACGGCGGGGGGACTCCAACAATGAGCAGTTCTTC
TRBV12-3/TRBV12-4	TRBD1	NA	TRBJ1-2	CASNPGQGGYGYTF	TGTGCCAGCAATCCGGGACAGGGCGGCTATGGCTACACCTTC
TRBV24-1	NA	few	TRBJ2-4	CATSDFRGSTLAKNIQYF	TGTGCCACCAGTGATTTTAGGGGTAGTACACTAGCCAAAAACATTCAGTACTTC
TRBV5-1	NA	NA	TRBJ2-7	CASSATVYEQYF	TGCGCCAGCAGCGCGACAGTTTACGAGCAGTACTTC
TRBV12-3/TRBV12-4	TRBD1	NA	TRBJ2-5	CASSFPGQGQETQYF	TGTGCCAGCAGTTTCCCCGGACAGGGCCAAGAGACCCAGTACTTC
TRBV7-8	NA	NA	TRBJ2-6	CASSLVGQFPSGANVLTF	TGTGCCAGCAGCTTAGTAGGACAGTTCCCCTCTGGGGCCAACGTCCTGACTTTC
TRBV25-1	TRBD1	few	TRBJ1-2	CASSAGDRTNYGYTF	TGTGCCAGCAGTGCTGGGGACAGGACAAACTATGGCTACACCTTC
TRBV6-6	TRBD1	few	TRBJ2-7	CASSRDRGGQYEQYF	TGTGCCAGCAGCCGGGACAGAGGAGGACAGTACGAGCAGTACTTC
TRBV20-1	NA	few	TRBJ1-5	CSATKRGLSNQPQHF	TGCTCAGCAACGAAAAGGGGTTTGAGCAATCAGCCCCAGCATTTT
TRBV20-1	NA	NA	TRBJ1-6	CSARGGPTRGSPLHF	TGCAGTGCTAGAGGGGGCCCGACAAGGGGTTCACCCCTCCACTTT
TRBV6-6	NA	few	TRBJ2-4	CASSHGTSKNIQYF	TGTGCCAGCAGCCACGGGACAAGTAAAAACATTCAGTACTTC
TRBV6-1	TRBD2	few	TRBJ2-1	CASSPKLAVEGGNEQFF	TGTGCCAGCAGCCCCAAACTAGCGGTGGAAGGGGGCAATGAGCAGTTCTTC
TRBV9	NA	few	TRBJ2-2	CASSVSGGTGELFF	TGTGCCAGCAGCGTCTCTGGGGGAACCGGGGAGCTGTTTTTT
TRBV12-5	NA	NA	TRBJ1-3	CASGLVRGSSPSSGNTIYF	TGTGCTAGTGGTTTGGTACGGGGGAGTAGCCCGAGCTCTGGAAACACCATATATTTT
TRBV10-3	NA	few	TRBJ2-1	CAISAGLWGSEQELGEQFF	TGTGCCATCAGCGCCGGCCTTTGGGGGAGTGAACAGGAGCTGGGTGAGCAGTTCTTC
TRBV7-8	TRBD2	few	TRBJ2-5	CASSLDRGGMETQYF	TGTGCCAGCAGCTTAGATCGCGGGGGGATGGAGACCCAGTACTTC
TRBV20-1	TRBD1	NA	TRBJ2-4	CSASPGTGGDIQYF	TGCAGTGCTAGTCCCGGGACAGGGGGAGACATTCAGTACTTC
TRBV29-1	NA	NA	TRBJ1-1	CSVEDGGTTEAFF	TGCAGCGTTGAAGACGGGGGGACCACTGAAGCTTTCTTT
TRBV3-1	NA	NA	TRBJ2-5	CASSPGLSAAETQYF	TGTGCCAGCAGCCCGGGACTTTCTGCGGCAGAGACCCAGTACTTC
TRBV29-1	NA	NA	TRBJ2-4	CSFSTEVGHIQYF	TGCAGCTTCTCGACTGAAGTAGGGCACATTCAGTACTTC
TRBV13	NA	many	TRBJ2-7	CASRRGGDEQYF	TGTGCCAGCAGAAGAGGGGGAGACGAGCAGTACTTC
TRBV10-3	TRBD2	few	TRBJ2-4	CAISDPGLGRAKNIQYF	TGTGCCATCAGTGACCCGGGACTAGGTCGGGCCAAAAACATTCAGTACTTC
TRBV20-1	NA	NA	TRBJ2-1	CSAAGLPAVGNEQFF	TGCAGTGCTGCCGGACTCCCAGCGGTCGGGAATGAGCAGTTCTTC
TRBV12-3/TRBV12-4	NA	NA	TRBJ2-3	CASSDLGTADTQYF	TGTGCCAGCAGTGACTTGGGGACGGCAGATACGCAGTATTTT
TRBV7-9	NA	NA	TRBJ2-1	CASRGVSDEQFF	TGTGCCAGCAGGGGGGTGTCGGATGAGCAGTTCTTC